This T cell receptor (beta chain) derives from a study of shared clonotypes between healthy human individuals. The naive CD8 population came from CD45RO-negative cells selected for CCR7, without terminally differentiated effector memory CD45RA+ cells. TCRdb's table, derived via immunoSEQ multiplex PCR, lists solely in-frame clones and lacks some. This table holds some 2,000,000 clones, just under 95% found once. This CDR3 spans 15 amino acids. The germline gives CDR1 SGHRS, CDR2 YFSETQ. V gave up 3 bases and J gave up 2 bases; unmatched junction bases: 8. Specimen: naive CD8+ T cells sorted from blood. The TCR originated in a man aged 18 to 30 in good health. The chain is built from TRBV5-1 and TRBJ2-7; 7 bases agree with TRBD1. CDR3 nucleotides: TGCGCCAGCAGCTACGACAGGGACGCGACCTACGAGCAGTACTTC. Translated: CASSYDRDATYEQYF.